This TCR beta chain was profiled in a study of long-term antiretroviral therapy in people with HIV. The assay used was immunoSEQ (version v3.0), run at survey level. Assay: immunoSEQ multiplex PCR; the TCRdb copy retains only in-frame clones and omits some. The sample holds fewer than 35,000 clones; almost 97% are singletons and the top ten take approximately 2.9%. The V and J ends lost 5 bases and 3 bases, in that order; junction bases with no gene match: 1. Per germline, CDR1 KGHSH and CDR2 LQKENI. There are 14 residues in the CDR3. The source was unsorted PBMCs, collected 6.9 years after starting antiretroviral therapy. This clonotype originated in a young man with HIV. This chain uses TRBV18 with TRBJ1-5, with 10 bases lining up with TRBD1. The CDR3 loop is CASSGTGVNQPQHF. CDR3 coding DNA: TGTGCCAGCTCAGGGACAGGGGTCAATCAGCCCCAGCATTTT.